This TCR beta chain was obtained from a study of blood T cell repertoires in COVID-19 (dated by TCRdb to the early 2020s). Study-level background: Samples covering the acute and convalescent phases of COVID-19 were provided by collaborators in the United States, Italy and Spain. The sample metadata nearly always contained a de-identified subject ID, COVID-19 status, age in years and sex. The dataset comprised deeply sampled blood TCRbeta repertoires from subjects exposed to, actively infected with, or recovered from COVID-19. Samples were obtained from the ongoing ImmuneRACE study (first 160 participants) and from about 1,300 subjects provided by 6 global collaborators. A freely available public database, intended as a resource for researchers studying the immune response to SARS-CoV-2, is where the repertoires were released. Where available, HLA class I and class II types were obtained from metadata supplied by the sample provider rather than from assay-based typing. The material from the prospective study consisted of cDNA or gDNA derived from T cells, B-cell-depleted T cells, or PBMCs.

In Seattle, one collaborating source enrolled patients while the infection was active and tracked those patients longitudinally over the course of disease. Each collaborating institution followed its own protocols to collect whole blood in K2EDTA tubes. For TCRbeta analysis, collaborators shipped samples in one of three forms: frozen whole blood, isolated PBMCs, or DNA extracted from either of those sample types. Of note for this clone: Its antigen target is currently unknown. No base-level quality is on record; no much larger clone is a single base apart.

The immunoSEQ Assay, a bias-controlled multiplex PCR, was used to amplify TCRbeta CDR3 regions from genomic DNA. The authors' pipeline ran thus. Nucleated cell counts per sample were estimated from amplification of reference gene primers within the assay. Sequence reads were collapsed and filtered to measure the absolute abundance of every unique TCRbeta CDR3 rearrangement. For each sample, productive Simpson clonality was calculated as the square root of Simpson's diversity index across productive rearrangements. The source is immuneACCESS, and TCRdb retained only in-frame sequences with V and J called. Part of the clones is not carried over; for the studies checked, unresolved V genes explain less than half of this, and the remainder is unexplained. Clonal size and the V and J genes are those of that table, whereas D and trimming came from the DNA. The sample table records over 80,000 clones; approximately 79% of these occur just once. The top ten hold around 4% of the sample.

Paper-wide results and their limitations: The amount of clinical and demographic metadata varied by source and participant and was provided uncurated.

Deletion took 8 bases off V and 6 bases off J, with a span of 17 bases between the germline ends. The cysteine opens and the phenylalanine closes a CDR3 of 14 amino acids. CDR3 DNA is the only sequence kept; it has 42 bases, read in frame from the first base. The germline V gene sets CDR1 to MNHEY and CDR2 to SVGAGI. The sample taken for sequencing was peripheral blood. This chain joins TRBV6-5 to TRBJ1-5; TRBD1 could be the D gene, as 5 bases match. This TCR derives from a man in his 70s with COVID-19, enrolled during active disease. The base sequence is TGTGCCAGCTCGCTCAGGGTCGTAAGTCAGCCCCAGCATTTT. It translates as CASSLRVVSQPQHF.